The sequence of this T cell receptor beta chain was determined in a study of T cell responses to AZD1222 COVID-19 vaccine. This table comes from immunoSEQ multiplex PCR, and its TCRdb copy is limited to in-frame clones, with some not included. The sample yields about 97,000 clones, 85% to 90% seen once. This clonotype was obtained from an adult in good health. The sample in question was peripheral blood, obtained on day 0 of AZD1222 vaccination.

CDR3 in amino acids: CASSSGQGDQPQHF. The CDR3 bases are TGTGCCAGCAGTTCTGGACAGGGCGATCAGCCCCAGCATTTT. The chain links TRBV28 to TRBJ1-5; 8 bases are a match to TRBD1. The CDR3 sequence is 14 residues long. V dropped 4 bases and J dropped 5; count of bases not matched to a gene: 4. Germline V CDR1 and CDR2: MDHEN, SYDVKM.